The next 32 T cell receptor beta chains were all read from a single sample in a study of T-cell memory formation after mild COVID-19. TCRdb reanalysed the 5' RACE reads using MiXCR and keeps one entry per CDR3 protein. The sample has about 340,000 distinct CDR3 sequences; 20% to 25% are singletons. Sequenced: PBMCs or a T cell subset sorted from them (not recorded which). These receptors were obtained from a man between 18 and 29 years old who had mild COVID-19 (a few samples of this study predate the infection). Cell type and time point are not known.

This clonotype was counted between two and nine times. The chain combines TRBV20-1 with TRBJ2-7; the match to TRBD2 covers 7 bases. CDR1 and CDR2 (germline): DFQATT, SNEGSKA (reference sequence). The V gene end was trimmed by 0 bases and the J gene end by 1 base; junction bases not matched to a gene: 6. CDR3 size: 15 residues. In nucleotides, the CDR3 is TGCAGTGCTAGAGATCCTAGCGGAGAGTCCTACGAGCAGTACGTC. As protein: CSARDPSGESYEQYV.

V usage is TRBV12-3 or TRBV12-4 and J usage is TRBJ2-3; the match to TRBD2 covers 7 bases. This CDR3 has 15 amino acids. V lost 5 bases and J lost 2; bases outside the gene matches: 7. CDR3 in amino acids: CASSPSRGDTDTQYF. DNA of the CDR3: TGTGCCAGCAGTCCGAGTCGGGGGGACACAGATACGCAGTATTTT.

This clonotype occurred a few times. The CDR3 region is CASSQPDRADFYEQYV. The CDR3 DNA reads TGTGCCAGCAGTCAACCGGACAGGGCCGACTTCTACGAGCAGTACGTC. The chain has TRBV28 and TRBJ2-7, with 8 bases fitting TRBD1. Germline CDR1 MDHEN, CDR2 SYDVKM. V shed 5 bases and J 3 bases; nucleotides not matched to a gene: 12. The CDR3 has 16 amino acids.

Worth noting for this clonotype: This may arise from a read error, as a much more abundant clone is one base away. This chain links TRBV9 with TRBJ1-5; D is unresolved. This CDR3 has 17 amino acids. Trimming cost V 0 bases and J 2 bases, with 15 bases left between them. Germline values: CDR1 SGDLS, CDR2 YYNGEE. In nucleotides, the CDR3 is TGTGCCAGCAGCGTAGAAGTGGAGTGGACGGGCAATCAGCCCCAGCATTTT. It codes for CASSVEVEWTGNQPQHF.

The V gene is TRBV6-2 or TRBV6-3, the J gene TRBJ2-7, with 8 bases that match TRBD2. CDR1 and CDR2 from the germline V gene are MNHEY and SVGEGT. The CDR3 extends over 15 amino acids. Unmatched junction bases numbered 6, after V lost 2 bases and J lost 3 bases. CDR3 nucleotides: TGTGCCAGCAGTTACCCTACTAGCGGACACTACGAGCAGTACTTC. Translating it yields CASSYPTSGHYEQYF.

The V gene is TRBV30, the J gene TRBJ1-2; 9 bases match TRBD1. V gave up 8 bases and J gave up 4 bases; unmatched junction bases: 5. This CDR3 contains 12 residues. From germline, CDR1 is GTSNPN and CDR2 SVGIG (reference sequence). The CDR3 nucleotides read TGTGCCGGTGGGACAGGGAGCTATGGCTACACCTTC. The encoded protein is CAGGTGSYGYTF.

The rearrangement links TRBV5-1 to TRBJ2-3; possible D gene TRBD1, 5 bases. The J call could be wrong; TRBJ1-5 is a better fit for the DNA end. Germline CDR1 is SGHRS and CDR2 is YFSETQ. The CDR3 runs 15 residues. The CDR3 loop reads CASSLDPGTGDTQHF. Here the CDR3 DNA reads TGCGCCAGCAGCTTGGATCCGGGGACGGGGGATACGCAGCATTTT.

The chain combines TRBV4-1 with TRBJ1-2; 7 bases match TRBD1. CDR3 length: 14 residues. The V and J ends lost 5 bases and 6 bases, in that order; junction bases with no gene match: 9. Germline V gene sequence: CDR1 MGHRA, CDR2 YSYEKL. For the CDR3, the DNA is TGCGCCAGCAGCGACCTGACAGGGTTTAATGGCTACACCTTC. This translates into CASSDLTGFNGYTF.

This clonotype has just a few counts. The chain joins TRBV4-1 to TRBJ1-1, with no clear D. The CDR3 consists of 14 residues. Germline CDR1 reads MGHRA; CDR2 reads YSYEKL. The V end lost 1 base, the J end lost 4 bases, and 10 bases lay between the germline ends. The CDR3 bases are TGCGCCAGCAGCCAAGTTTCACTGGGCACTGAAGCTTTCTTT. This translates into CASSQVSLGTEAFF.

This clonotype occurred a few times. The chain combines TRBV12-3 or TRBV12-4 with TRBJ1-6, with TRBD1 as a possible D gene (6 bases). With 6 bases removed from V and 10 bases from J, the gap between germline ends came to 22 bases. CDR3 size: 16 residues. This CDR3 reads CASRRLGGGGWSPLHF. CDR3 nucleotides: TGTGCCAGCAGGCGGCTTGGGGGGGGCGGTTGGTCACCCCTCCACTTT.

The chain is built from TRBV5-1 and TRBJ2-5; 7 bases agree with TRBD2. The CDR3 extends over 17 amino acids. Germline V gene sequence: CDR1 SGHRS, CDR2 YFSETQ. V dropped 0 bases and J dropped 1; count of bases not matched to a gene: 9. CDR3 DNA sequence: TGCGCCAGCAGCTTGGACCATCCGGCGGGGGTCCAAGAGACCCAGTACTTC. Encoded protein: CASSLDHPAGVQETQYF.

In nucleotides, the CDR3 is TGCAGTGCTCGGCGGGGGGCGCTACAAGAGACCCAGTACTTC. The encoded protein is CSARRGALQETQYF. This chain connects TRBV20-1 to TRBJ2-5; 8 bases align to TRBD2. The germline gives CDR1 DFQATT, CDR2 SNEGSKA (reference sequence). Germline trimming cut 5 bases from V and 2 bases from J; bases unmatched to any gene: 7. The length of the CDR3 is 14 residues.

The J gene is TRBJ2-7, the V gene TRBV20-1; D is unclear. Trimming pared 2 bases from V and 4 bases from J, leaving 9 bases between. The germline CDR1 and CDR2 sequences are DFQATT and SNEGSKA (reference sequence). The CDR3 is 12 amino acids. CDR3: CSARLLRYEQYF. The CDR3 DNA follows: TGCAGTGCTAGACTTCTCAGATACGAGCAGTACTTC.

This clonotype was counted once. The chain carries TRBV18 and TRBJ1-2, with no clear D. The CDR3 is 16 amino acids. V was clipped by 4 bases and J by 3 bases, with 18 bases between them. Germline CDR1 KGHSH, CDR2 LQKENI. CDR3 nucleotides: TGTGCCAGCTCACTACCGGTAGCCACGCCGGACTATGGCTACACCTTC. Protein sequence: CASSLPVATPDYGYTF.

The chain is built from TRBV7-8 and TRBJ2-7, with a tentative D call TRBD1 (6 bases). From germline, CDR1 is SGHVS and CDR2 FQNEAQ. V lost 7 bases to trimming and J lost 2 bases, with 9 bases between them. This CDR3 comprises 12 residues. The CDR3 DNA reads TGTGCCAGCACGGGACAACCCTACGAGCAGTACTTC. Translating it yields CASTGQPYEQYF.

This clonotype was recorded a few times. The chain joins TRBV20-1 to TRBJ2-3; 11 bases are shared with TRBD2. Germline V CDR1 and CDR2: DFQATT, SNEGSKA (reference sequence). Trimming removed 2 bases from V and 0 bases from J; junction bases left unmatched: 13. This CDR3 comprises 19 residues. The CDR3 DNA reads TGCAGTGCTAGACCGCCACCCGGCGGGACTAGCGGTAGCACAGATACGCAGTATTTT. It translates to CSARPPPGGTSGSTDTQYF.

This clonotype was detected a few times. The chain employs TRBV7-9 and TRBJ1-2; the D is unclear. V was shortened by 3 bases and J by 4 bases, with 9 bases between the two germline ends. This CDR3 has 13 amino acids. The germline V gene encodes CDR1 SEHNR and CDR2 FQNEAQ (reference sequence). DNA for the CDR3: TGTGCCAGCAGCTTGGAGGGCATCTATGGCTACACCTTC. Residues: CASSLEGIYGYTF.

The DNA for the CDR3 is TGTGCCAGCAGTCCCCCGGCAGGATGGGGTACTGAAGCTTTCTTT. Amino acids: CASSPPAGWGTEAFF. The chain is built from TRBV27 and TRBJ1-1; the D is unclear. This CDR3 spans 15 amino acids. V shed 5 bases and J shed 5 bases, with 18 bases lying between them. CDR1 is MNHEY, CDR2 SMNVEV, per germline (reference sequence).

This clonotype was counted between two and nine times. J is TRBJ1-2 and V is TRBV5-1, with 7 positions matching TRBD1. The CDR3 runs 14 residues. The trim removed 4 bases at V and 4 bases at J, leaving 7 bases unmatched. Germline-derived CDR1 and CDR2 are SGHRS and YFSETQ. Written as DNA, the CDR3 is TGCGCCAGCAGCCAGGACAGGCCCTCCTATGGCTACACCTTC. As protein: CASSQDRPSYGYTF.

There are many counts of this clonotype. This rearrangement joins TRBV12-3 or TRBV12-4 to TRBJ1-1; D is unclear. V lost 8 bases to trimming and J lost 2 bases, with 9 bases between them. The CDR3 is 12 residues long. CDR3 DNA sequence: TGTGCCAGCGCCAGAGGTAACACTGAAGCTTTCTTT. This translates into CASARGNTEAFF.

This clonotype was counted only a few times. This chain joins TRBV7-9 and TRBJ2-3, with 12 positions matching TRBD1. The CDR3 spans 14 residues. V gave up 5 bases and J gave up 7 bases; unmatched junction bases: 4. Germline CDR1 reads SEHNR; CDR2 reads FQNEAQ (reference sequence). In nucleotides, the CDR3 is TGTGCCAGCAGCCGGGACAGGGGGCTAAATACGCAGTATTTT. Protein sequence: CASSRDRGLNTQYF.

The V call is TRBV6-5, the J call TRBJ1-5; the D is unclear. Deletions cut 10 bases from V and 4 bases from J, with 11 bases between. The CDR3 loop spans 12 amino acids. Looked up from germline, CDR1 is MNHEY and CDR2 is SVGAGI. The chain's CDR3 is CATGRPNQPQHF. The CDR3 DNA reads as TGTGCCACCGGACGGCCGAATCAGCCCCAGCATTTT.

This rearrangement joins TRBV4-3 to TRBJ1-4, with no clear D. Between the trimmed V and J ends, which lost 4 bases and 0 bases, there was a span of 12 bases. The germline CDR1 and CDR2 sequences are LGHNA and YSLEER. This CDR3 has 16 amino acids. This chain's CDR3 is CASSRQNPTTNEKLFF. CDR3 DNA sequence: TGCGCCAGCAGCCGCCAAAACCCAACAACTAATGAAAAACTGTTTTTT.

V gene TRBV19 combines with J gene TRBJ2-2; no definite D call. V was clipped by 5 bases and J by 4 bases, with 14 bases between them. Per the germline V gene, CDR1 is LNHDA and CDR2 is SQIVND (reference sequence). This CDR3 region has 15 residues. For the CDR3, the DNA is TGTGCCAGTAGTCCGGGTTGGACCGGCACCGGGGAGCTGTTTTTT. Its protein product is CASSPGWTGTGELFF.

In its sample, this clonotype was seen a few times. The CDR3 DNA sequence: TGTGCCAGCAGCAGAACAGGGGATTATGCGGATACGCAGTATTTT. Protein product: CASSRTGDYADTQYF. The chain has TRBV7-9 and TRBJ2-3; 7 positions match TRBD1. V was pared by 5 bases and J by 6 bases, with 11 bases of the junction left unmatched. The germline gives CDR1 SEHNR, CDR2 FQNEAQ (reference sequence). The CDR3 has 15 residues. Full variable domain (outside the CDR3, taken from reference TRBV7-9 and TRBJ2-3): DTGVSQNPRHKITKRGQNVTFRCDPISEHNRLYWYRQTLGQGPEFLTYFQNEAQLEKSRLLSDRFSAERPKGSFSTLEIQRTEQGDSAMYLCASSRTGDYADTQYFGPGTRLTVL.

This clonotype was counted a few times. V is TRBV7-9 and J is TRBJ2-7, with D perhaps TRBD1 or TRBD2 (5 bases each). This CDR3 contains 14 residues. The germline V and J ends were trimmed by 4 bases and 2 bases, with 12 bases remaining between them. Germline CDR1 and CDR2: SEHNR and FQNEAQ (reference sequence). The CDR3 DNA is TGTGCCAGCAGCTCCGGGACGGATCCCTACGAGCAGTACTTC. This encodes CASSSGTDPYEQYF.

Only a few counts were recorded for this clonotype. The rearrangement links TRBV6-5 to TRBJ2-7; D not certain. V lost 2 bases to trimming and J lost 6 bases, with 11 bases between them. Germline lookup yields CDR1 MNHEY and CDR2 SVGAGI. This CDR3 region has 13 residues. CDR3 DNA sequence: TGTGCCAGCAGTTACGTCCTCGGCGGCGAGCAGTACTTC. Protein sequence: CASSYVLGGEQYF.

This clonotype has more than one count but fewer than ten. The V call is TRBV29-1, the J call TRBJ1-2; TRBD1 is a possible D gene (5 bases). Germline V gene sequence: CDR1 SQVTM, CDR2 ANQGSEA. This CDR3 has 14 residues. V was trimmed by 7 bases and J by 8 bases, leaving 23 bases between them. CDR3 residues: CSAPIGGGKEGYTF. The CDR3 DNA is TGCAGCGCACCAATTGGGGGAGGGAAGGAAGGCTACACCTTC.

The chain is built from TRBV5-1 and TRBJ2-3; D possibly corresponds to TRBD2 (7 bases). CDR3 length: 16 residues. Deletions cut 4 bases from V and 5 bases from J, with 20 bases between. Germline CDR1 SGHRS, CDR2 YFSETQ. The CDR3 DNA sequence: TGCGCCAGCAGCCCGGTAGGGGGGGGCCGGGGAGATACGCAGTATTTT. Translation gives CASSPVGGGRGDTQYF.

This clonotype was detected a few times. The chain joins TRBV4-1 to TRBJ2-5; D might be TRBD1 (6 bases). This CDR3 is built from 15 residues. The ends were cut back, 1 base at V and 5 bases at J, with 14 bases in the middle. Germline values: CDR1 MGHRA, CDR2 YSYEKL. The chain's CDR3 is CASSQALVGGETQYF. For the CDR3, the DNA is TGCGCCAGCAGCCAAGCATTGGTAGGGGGTGAGACCCAGTACTTC.

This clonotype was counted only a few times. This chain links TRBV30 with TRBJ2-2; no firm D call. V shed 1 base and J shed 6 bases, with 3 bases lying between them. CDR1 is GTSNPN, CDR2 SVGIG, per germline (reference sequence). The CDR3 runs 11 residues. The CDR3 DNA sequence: TGTGCCTGGAGTGCCGCCGGGGAGCTGTTTTTT. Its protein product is CAWSAAGELFF. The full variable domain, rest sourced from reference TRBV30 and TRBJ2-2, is SQTIHQWPATLVQPVGSPLSLECTVEGTSNPNLYWYRQAAGRGLQLLFYSVGIGQISSEVPQNLSASRPQDRQFILSSKKLLLSDSGFYLCAWSAAGELFFGEGSRLTVL.

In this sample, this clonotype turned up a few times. CDR3 in amino acids: CASSVDQGAGTEAFF. CDR3 bases: TGTGCCAGCAGCGTAGACCAGGGGGCTGGCACTGAAGCTTTCTTT. The chain couples TRBV9 to TRBJ1-1, with 8 bases that match TRBD1. V was clipped by 0 bases and J by 4 bases; unmatched bases: 5. Germline loops: CDR1 SGDLS, CDR2 YYNGEE. This CDR3 has 15 amino acids.